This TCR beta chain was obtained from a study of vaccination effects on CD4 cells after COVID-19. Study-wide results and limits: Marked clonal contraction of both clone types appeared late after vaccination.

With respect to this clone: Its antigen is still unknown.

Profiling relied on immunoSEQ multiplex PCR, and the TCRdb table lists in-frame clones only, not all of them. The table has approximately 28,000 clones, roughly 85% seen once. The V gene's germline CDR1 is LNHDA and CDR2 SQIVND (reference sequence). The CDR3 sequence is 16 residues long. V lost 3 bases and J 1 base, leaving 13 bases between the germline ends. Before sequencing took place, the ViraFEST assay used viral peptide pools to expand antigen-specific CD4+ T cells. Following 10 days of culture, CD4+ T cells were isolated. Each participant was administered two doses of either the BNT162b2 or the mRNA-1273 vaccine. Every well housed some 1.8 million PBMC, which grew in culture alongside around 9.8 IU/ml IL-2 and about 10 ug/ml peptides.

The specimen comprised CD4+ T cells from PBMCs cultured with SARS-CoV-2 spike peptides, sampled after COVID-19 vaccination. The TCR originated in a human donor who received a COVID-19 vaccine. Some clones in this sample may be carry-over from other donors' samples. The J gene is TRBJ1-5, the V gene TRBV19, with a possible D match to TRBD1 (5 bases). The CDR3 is CASSIFSGDSNQPQHF. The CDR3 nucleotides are TGTGCCAGTAGTATTTTTTCCGGGGACAGCAATCAGCCCCAGCATTTT.